What follows are 18 T cell receptor beta chains derived from one specimen sequenced in a study of identical twins. TCRdb passed the 5' RACE reads through MiXCR, listing each CDR3 protein once. This sample has 400,000 to 650,000 distinct CDR3 sequences, with around 20% found just once. These data were likewise used in another study, on T cells expressing NK-cell markers.

Sequencing was carried out using CD4+ T cells sorted from blood. These receptors all stem from a woman aged 18-29 years in good health.

This clonotype was found a few times. The chain uses TRBV6-5 and TRBJ2-2; D is perhaps TRBD1 (6 bases). Germline V gene lookup returns CDR1 MNHEY and CDR2 SVGAGI. Trimming removed 2 bases from V and 1 base from J, with 8 bases in between. This CDR3 comprises 15 residues. CDR3 loop: CASSYRGGNTGELFF. CDR3 in DNA: TGTGCCAGCAGTTACCGAGGGGGGAACACCGGGGAGCTGTTTTTT.

The J gene is TRBJ2-2, the V gene TRBV20-1; D perhaps matches TRBD2 (6 bases). The germline V gene has CDR1 DFQATT and CDR2 SNEGSKA (reference sequence). Trimming removed 4 bases at V and 3 bases at J, with 9 bases between. This CDR3 has 13 residues. The CDR3 DNA is TGCAGTGCTATCGGGAGTGACACCGGGGAGCTGTTTTTT. Protein sequence: CSAIGSDTGELFF.

The chain couples TRBV5-1 to TRBJ2-3; TRBD2 matches at 9 bases. From germline, CDR1 is SGHRS and CDR2 YFSETQ. V lost 4 bases and J lost 9; bases outside the gene matches: 9. The CDR3 totals 14 residues. Here the CDR3 DNA reads TGCGCCAGCAGCCCGGGACTAGCTAAGGACACGCAGTATTTT. Its protein product is CASSPGLAKDTQYF.

This chain links TRBV7-2 with TRBJ2-7; no firm D call. The CDR3 runs 13 residues. Germline CDR1 SGHTA, CDR2 FQGNSA. Trimming shortened V by 3 bases and J by 0 bases, and 6 bases separated the two germline ends. The CDR3 loop reads CASSLSFSYEQYF. The CDR3 region has the DNA TGTGCCAGCAGCTTGTCCTTCTCCTACGAGCAGTACTTC.

This clonotype has at least ten counts. J is TRBJ2-5 and V is TRBV6-2 or TRBV6-3, with unresolved D. V was clipped by 2 bases and J by 0 bases, with 4 bases between them. Germline V gene data show CDR1 as MNHEY and CDR2 as SVGEGT. The CDR3 extends over 13 amino acids. The CDR3 nucleotides read TGTGCCAGCAGTTACCAGTACCAAGAGACCCAGTACTTC. The encoded protein is CASSYQYQETQYF.

The chain has TRBV29-1 and TRBJ1-3; the D gene is possibly TRBD1 (5 bases). With 4 bases removed from V and 3 bases from J, the gap between germline ends came to 10 bases. CDR1 is SQVTM, CDR2 ANQGSEA, per germline. There are 13 residues in the CDR3. Written as DNA, the CDR3 is TGCAGCGTTGGGGGGGGGTTTGGAAACACCATATATTTT. Encoded protein: CSVGGGFGNTIYF.

J is TRBJ1-2 and V is TRBV4-3; D may be TRBD1 (5 bases). Germline V CDR1 and CDR2: LGHNA, YSLEER. This CDR3 has 14 residues. V shed 1 base and J shed 7 bases, with 13 bases lying between them. DNA for the CDR3: TGCGCCAGCAGCCAAGGAACAGGAGAACCTGGCTACACCTTC. As protein: CASSQGTGEPGYTF.

This clonotype was detected ten times or more. The gene calls are TRBV12-3 or TRBV12-4 and TRBJ2-1; 9 positions match TRBD2. Trimming at V came to 3 bases and at J to 9 bases, leaving 9 bases not matched to a gene. The length of the CDR3 is 15 residues. The CDR3 DNA reads as TGTGCCAGCAGTTTCTACGGGCGGGAGGGAATTGAGCAGTTCTTC. This codes for CASSFYGREGIEQFF.

The rearrangement uses TRBV19 and TRBJ2-7, with 10 positions matching TRBD2. With 4 bases clipped from V and 1 base from J, the junction kept 4 bases outside the gene matches. The germline V gene has CDR1 LNHDA and CDR2 SQIVND (reference sequence). This CDR3 is built from 15 residues. This CDR3 is CASSTGLAVSYEQYF. In nucleotides, the CDR3 is TGTGCCAGTAGTACAGGACTAGCGGTATCCTACGAGCAGTACTTC.

This clonotype was found many times. This chain connects TRBV29-1 to TRBJ2-1; 16 bases match TRBD2. V dropped 7 bases and J dropped 4; count of bases not matched to a gene: 10. There are 17 residues in the CDR3. CDR1 and CDR2 from the germline V gene are SQVTM and ANQGSEA. CDR3 DNA: TGCAGCGCCACGGGACTAGCGGGAGGGATATCGTACAATGAGCAGTTCTTC. Protein sequence: CSATGLAGGISYNEQFF.

This chain links TRBV6-2 or TRBV6-3 with TRBJ1-5, with TRBD1 as a possible D gene (6 bases). CDR3 length: 15 residues. CDR1 and CDR2 (germline): MNHEY, SVGEGT. V was shortened by 3 bases and J by 2 bases, with 11 bases between the two germline ends. In DNA form, the CDR3 reads TGTGCCAGCAGTTATCAGGGGTATGGCAATCAGCCCCAGCATTTT. Its translation is CASSYQGYGNQPQHF.

This clonotype has just a few counts. The chain carries TRBV5-1 and TRBJ2-1; either TRBD1 or TRBD2 may fit D (5 bases each). V was trimmed by 4 bases and J by 6 bases, leaving 11 bases between them. Germline values: CDR1 SGHRS, CDR2 YFSETQ. The length of the CDR3 is 13 residues. CDR3 DNA: TGCGCCAGCAGCCCGGGACGGACCAATGAGCAGTTCTTC. Translated: CASSPGRTNEQFF.

This clonotype was counted a few times. V is TRBV20-1 and J is TRBJ2-7; 10 positions agree with TRBD1. After removal of 5 bases from V and 8 bases from J, the junction contained 9 bases not matched to a gene. The CDR3 is made up of 13 amino acids. Germline-derived CDR1 and CDR2 are DFQATT and SNEGSKA (reference sequence). The CDR3 coding sequence is TGCAGTGCTCGCCGGGACAGGGGTTCCAAGCAGTACTTC. Translation gives CSARRDRGSKQYF.

This clonotype has ten or more counts. This chain links TRBV10-3 with TRBJ1-5; D unclear. Germline CDR1 reads ENHRY; CDR2 reads SYGVKD. This CDR3 spans 12 amino acids. Trimming removed 0 bases from V and 15 bases from J, with 12 bases in between. DNA of the CDR3: TGTGCCATCAGTGAGTCGGGCCAAAGCCCGCATTTT. It specifies CAISESGQSPHF.

This clonotype showed up just a few times. The gene calls are TRBV18 and TRBJ2-5; D is perhaps TRBD1 (6 bases). Germline loops: CDR1 KGHSH, CDR2 LQKENI. CDR3 length: 14 residues. Trimming removed 3 bases at V and 2 bases at J, with 10 bases between. The CDR3 DNA follows: TGTGCCAGCTCACCGGTAGGACAGCAAGAGACCCAGTACTTC. It codes for CASSPVGQQETQYF. Full variable domain (missing parts from reference TRBV18 and TRBJ2-5): NAGVMQNPRHLVRRRGQEARLRCSPMKGHSHVYWYRQLPEEGLKFMVYLQKENIIDESGMPKERFSAEFPKEGPSILRIQQVVRGDSAAYFCASSPVGQQETQYFGPGTRLLVL.

This clonotype came up a few times. The rearrangement links TRBV4-3 to TRBJ2-5; unclear D gene. Germline V gives CDR1 LGHNA, CDR2 YSLEER. The CDR3 has 13 amino acids. V was shortened by 0 bases and J by 5 bases, with 7 bases between the two germline ends. The CDR3, as DNA: TGCGCCAGCAGCCAAGATCTCTCCGAGACCCAGTACTTC. It encodes CASSQDLSETQYF.

This clonotype has more than one count but fewer than ten. This rearrangement joins TRBV7-2 to TRBJ2-5; no reliable D call. Trimming shortened V by 1 base and J by 1 base, and 10 bases separated the two germline ends. CDR3 length: 15 amino acids. The germline CDR1 and CDR2 sequences are SGHTA and FQGNSA. CDR3 bases: TGTGCCAGCAGCTTAGTGGGCAGGCCCCAAGAGACCCAGTACTTC. Its translation: CASSLVGRPQETQYF. The full variable domain, completed using reference TRBV7-2 and TRBJ2-5, is GAGVSQSPSNKVTEKGKDVELRCDPISGHTALYWYRQSLGQGLEFLIYFQGNSAPDKSGLPSDRFSAERTGGSVSTLTIQRTQQEDSAVYLCASSLVGRPQETQYFGPGTRLLVL.

The chain has TRBV6-5 and TRBJ2-5; 8 positions match TRBD2. The trim removed 0 bases at V and 5 bases at J, leaving 8 bases unmatched. The CDR3 length is 16 residues. In germline, CDR1 is MNHEY, CDR2 SVGAGI. CDR3 nucleotide sequence: TGTGCCAGCAGTTACTCTAGCGGGGCCGCGCGGGAGACCCAGTACTTC. Its protein product is CASSYSSGAARETQYF.